This T cell receptor beta chain was captured in a study of low-dose radiotherapy and immunotherapy resistance in tumors. Study as a whole: Radiation delivery to Cohort 1 consisted of 0.5 Gy per fraction every 2 weeks, summing to 6.5 Gy.

This clonotype was detected ten times or more. The time point was: before trial treatment. The CDR3 has 13 residues. Germline V gene sequence: CDR1 SNHLY, CDR2 FYNNEI. Trimming removed 6 bases from V and 6 bases from J, with 9 bases in between. Alpha and beta chains were covered, as first-strand cDNA relied on TRAV- and TRBV-specific primers. The TCRs were subjected to amplification over approximately 20 PCR cycles employing a constant-region primer in conjunction with a V-primer adapter. TCRdb reanalysed the reads using MiXCR and keeps one entry per CDR3 protein. The sample comprises 80,000 to 90,000 distinct CDR3 sequences, 18% of which are singletons, and less than 3% rests with the top ten.

Specimen: PBMCs, collected before treatment. The V and J genes are TRBV2 and TRBJ1-6; a weak D match, TRBD1 (6 bases). The sequence derives from a male donor with prostate cancer. CDR3 DNA: TGTGCCAGCAGAGGACAGACTAATTCACCCCTCCACTTT. Translation: CASRGQTNSPLHF.